Given below is one TCR beta chain in context. Its cognate antigen is unknown. This entry comes from a study of shared clonotypes between healthy human individuals. Study in general: The donor group consisted of a couple of women and a few men, aged 18 to 49. Plates per donor: three CD4 naive, three CD4 memory, two CD8 naive, one CD8 memory. Findings and caveats of the study: Larger richness was generally estimated for naive than memory subsets.

Everyone who donated was a Caucasian adult who lived in Nashville, Tennessee. V trimming: 6 bases; J trimming: 7 bases; junction bases outside the gene matches: 6. The CDR3 length is 14 residues. Germline assignment: CDR1 MNHEY and CDR2 SMNVEV (reference sequence). Libraries were prepared by immunoSEQ multiplex PCR; TCRdb keeps only in-frame clonotypes and omits some of them. The table has approximately 700,000 clones, around four fifths seen once. This TCR came from a woman aged 25 to 45 in good health. V is TRBV27 and J is TRBJ1-2, with 12 positions matching TRBD1. Sequenced material: memory CD4+ T cells sorted from blood. Subset: CD45RA-negative fraction. In DNA, the CDR3 is TGTGCCAGCAGGGGGGGACAGGGGGCCAGTGGCTACACCTTC. Translating it yields CASRGGQGASGYTF.